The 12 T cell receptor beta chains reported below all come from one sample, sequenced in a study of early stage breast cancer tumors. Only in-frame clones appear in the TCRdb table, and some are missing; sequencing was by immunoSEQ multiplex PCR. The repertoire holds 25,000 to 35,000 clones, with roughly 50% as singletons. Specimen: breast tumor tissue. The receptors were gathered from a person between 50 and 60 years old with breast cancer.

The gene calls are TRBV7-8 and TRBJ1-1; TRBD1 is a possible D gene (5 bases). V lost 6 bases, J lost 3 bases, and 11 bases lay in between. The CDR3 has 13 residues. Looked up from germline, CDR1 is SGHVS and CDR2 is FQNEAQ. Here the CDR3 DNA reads TGTGCCAGCAGGGATTACAGGCACACTGAAGCTTTCTTT. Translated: CASRDYRHTEAFF.

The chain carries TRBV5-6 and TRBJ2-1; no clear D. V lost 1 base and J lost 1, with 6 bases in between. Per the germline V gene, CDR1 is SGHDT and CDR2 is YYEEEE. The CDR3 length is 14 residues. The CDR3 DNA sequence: TGTGCCAGCAGCTTGCAAGTATCCTACAATGAGCAGTTCTTC. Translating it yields CASSLQVSYNEQFF.

The CDR3 is CSVEEYGPTDTQYF. CDR3 bases: TGCAGCGTTGAAGAGTATGGCCCCACAGATACGCAGTATTTT. This rearrangement joins TRBV29-1 to TRBJ2-3; D uncertain. This CDR3 region has 14 residues. V lost 0 bases and J 2 bases, leaving 9 bases between the germline ends. Germline-derived CDR1 and CDR2 are SQVTM and ANQGSEA.

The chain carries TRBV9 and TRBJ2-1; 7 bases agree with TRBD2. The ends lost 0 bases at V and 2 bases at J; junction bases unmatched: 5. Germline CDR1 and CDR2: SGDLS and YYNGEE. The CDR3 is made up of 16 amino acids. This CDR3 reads CASSVDGGSAYNEQFF. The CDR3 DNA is TGTGCCAGCAGCGTAGATGGCGGGAGTGCCTACAATGAGCAGTTCTTC. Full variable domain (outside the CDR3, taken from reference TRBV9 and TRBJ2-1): DSGVTQTPKHLITATGQRVTLRCSPRSGDLSVYWYQQSLDQGLQFLIQYYNGEERAKGNILERFSAQQFPDLHSELNLSSLELGDSALYFCASSVDGGSAYNEQFFGPGTRLTVL.

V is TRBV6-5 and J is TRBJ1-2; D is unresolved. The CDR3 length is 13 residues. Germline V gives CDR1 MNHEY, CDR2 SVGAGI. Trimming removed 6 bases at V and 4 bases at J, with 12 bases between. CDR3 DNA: TGTGCCAGCAGGGACCCAGCAATCTATGGCTACACCTTC. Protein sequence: CASRDPAIYGYTF.

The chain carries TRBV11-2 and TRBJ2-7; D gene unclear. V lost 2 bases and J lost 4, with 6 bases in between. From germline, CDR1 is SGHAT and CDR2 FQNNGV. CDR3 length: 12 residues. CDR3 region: CASSLLEYEQYF. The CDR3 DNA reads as TGTGCCAGCAGCTTACTAGAGTACGAGCAGTACTTC.

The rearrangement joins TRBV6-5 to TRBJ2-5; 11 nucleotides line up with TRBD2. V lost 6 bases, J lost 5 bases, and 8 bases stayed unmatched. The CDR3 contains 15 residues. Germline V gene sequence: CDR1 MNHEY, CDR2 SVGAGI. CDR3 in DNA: TGTGCCAGCAGGACGGGACTAGCGGCTGTGGAGACCCAGTACTTC. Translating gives CASRTGLAAVETQYF.

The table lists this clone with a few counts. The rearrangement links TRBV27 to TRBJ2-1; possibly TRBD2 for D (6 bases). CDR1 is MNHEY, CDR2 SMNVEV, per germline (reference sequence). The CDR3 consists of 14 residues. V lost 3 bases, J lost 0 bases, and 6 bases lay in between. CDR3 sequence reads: CASSLGGSYNEQFF. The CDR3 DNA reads TGTGCCAGCAGTTTGGGGGGCTCCTACAATGAGCAGTTCTTC.

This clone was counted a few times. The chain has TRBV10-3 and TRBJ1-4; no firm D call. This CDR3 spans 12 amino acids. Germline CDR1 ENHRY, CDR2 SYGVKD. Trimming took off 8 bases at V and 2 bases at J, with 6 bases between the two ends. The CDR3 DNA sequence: TGTGCCATCTCAGCCACTAATGAAAAACTGTTTTTT. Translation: CAISATNEKLFF.

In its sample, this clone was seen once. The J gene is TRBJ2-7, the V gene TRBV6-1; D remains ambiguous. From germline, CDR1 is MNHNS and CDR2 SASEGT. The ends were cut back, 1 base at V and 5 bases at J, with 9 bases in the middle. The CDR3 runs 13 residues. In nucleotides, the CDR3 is TGTGCCAGCAGTGAAGGGAGAACCCACGAGCAGTACTTC. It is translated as CASSEGRTHEQYF.

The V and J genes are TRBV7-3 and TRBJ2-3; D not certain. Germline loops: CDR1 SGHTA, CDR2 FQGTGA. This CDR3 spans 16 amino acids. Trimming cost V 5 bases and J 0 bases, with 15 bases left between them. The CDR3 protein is CASSPGAGPSTDTQYF. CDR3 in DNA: TGTGCCAGCAGCCCTGGAGCTGGTCCTAGCACAGATACGCAGTATTTT.

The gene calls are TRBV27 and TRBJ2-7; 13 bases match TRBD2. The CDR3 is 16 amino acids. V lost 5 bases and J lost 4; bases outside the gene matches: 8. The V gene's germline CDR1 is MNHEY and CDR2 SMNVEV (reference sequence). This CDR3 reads CASSPRTSGRFYEQYF. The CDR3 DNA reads TGTGCCAGCAGTCCCCGGACTAGCGGGAGATTTTACGAGCAGTACTTC.